The next 20 T cell receptor beta chains were all read from a single sample in a study of CD8+ T cells in alopecia areata. Reverse transcription of extracted RNA yielded cDNA, which provided the sequencing template. Libraries were prepared by immunoSEQ multiplex PCR; TCRdb keeps only in-frame clonotypes and omits some of them. Here the sample spans under 200,000 clones, about 71% being singletons. Documented treatment: oral pan-JAK inhibitor, 5-10 mg twice daily. Sequenced here: CD4+ T cells sorted from blood, sampled at week 4, from a patient treated with tofacitinib. Receptors originate from a human donor with alopecia areata.

In its sample, this clone was seen once. CDR3: CASRHRLAGVNEQFF. CDR3 DNA: TGTGCCAGCAGACACCGGCTAGCGGGAGTTAATGAGCAGTTCTTC. V and J are TRBV6-6 and TRBJ2-1, with 10 nucleotides matching TRBD2. CDR3 size: 15 residues. CDR1 is MNHNY and CDR2 is SVGAGI in the germline V gene (reference sequence). V gave up 6 bases and J gave up 7 bases; unmatched junction bases: 9.

This chain joins TRBV4-2 and TRBJ2-3; D uncertain. Germline V gene lookup returns CDR1 LGHNA and CDR2 YNFKEQ. Trimming took 5 bases from V and 2 from J, leaving 11 bases between them. This CDR3 comprises 14 residues. CDR3 DNA: TGTGCCAGCAGCTCCTTAGGGTTCACAGATACGCAGTATTTT. It yields the protein CASSSLGFTDTQYF.

The J gene is TRBJ1-5, the V gene TRBV30; D is ambiguous. The CDR3 consists of 13 residues. Germline assignment: CDR1 GTSNPN and CDR2 SVGIG (reference sequence). V was cut by 0 bases and J by 5 bases, with 8 bases left in between. The chain's CDR3 is CAWSVGPYQPQHF. CDR3 coding DNA: TGTGCCTGGAGTGTTGGGCCCTATCAGCCCCAGCATTTT.

For this clone: This may be a read error, as it is one base from a much larger clone. The J gene is TRBJ2-3, the V gene TRBV14; 11 bases agree with TRBD2. The CDR3 runs to 15 residues. Germline-derived CDR1 and CDR2 are SGHDN and FVKESK. The J segment lost 0 bases and the V segment lost 4 bases, leaving 0 bases of the junction unmatched. In DNA, the CDR3 is TGTGCCAGCAGCCGGACTAGCGGGAGCACAGATACGCAGTATTTT. Residues: CASSRTSGSTDTQYF. The whole variable domain, filled in from reference TRBV14 and TRBJ2-3, reads EAGVTQFPSHSVIEKGQTVTLRCDPISGHDNLYWYRRVMGKEIKFLLHFVKESKQDESGMPNNRFLAERTGGTYSTLKVQPAELEDSGVYFCASSRTSGSTDTQYFGPGTRLTVL.

The gene calls are TRBV12-5 and TRBJ2-3; D tentatively reads TRBD1 or TRBD2 (5 bases each). The germline V gene encodes CDR1 LGHNT and CDR2 FRNRAP. V lost 6 bases to trimming and J lost 0 bases, with 16 bases between them. This CDR3 region has 16 residues. Written as DNA, the CDR3 is TGTGCTAGTGGCCAACAGTGGGACCCGAGCACAGATACGCAGTATTTT. It yields the protein CASGQQWDPSTDTQYF.

This chain joins TRBV12-5 and TRBJ2-7; TRBD2 aligns across 11 bases. This CDR3 has 16 residues. The trim removed 5 bases at V and 2 bases at J, leaving 8 bases unmatched. From germline, CDR1 is LGHNT and CDR2 FRNRAP. This chain's CDR3 is CASGKGLAGYPYEQYF. CDR3 coding DNA: TGTGCTAGTGGTAAAGGACTAGCGGGTTATCCCTACGAGCAGTACTTC.

CDR3 bases: TGTGCCAGCAGTACCCGGCCCCTAAGAAACCAAGAGACCCAGTACTTC. Translation: CASSTRPLRNQETQYF. The rearrangement uses TRBV27 and TRBJ2-5; D remains unclear. This CDR3 has 16 amino acids. V lost 5 bases and J lost 0, with 16 bases in between. The V gene's germline CDR1 is MNHEY and CDR2 SMNVEV (reference sequence).

The gene calls are TRBV30 and TRBJ1-2; D is perhaps TRBD1 (5 bases). This CDR3 comprises 13 residues. Trimming took off 4 bases at V and 10 bases at J, with 19 bases between the two ends. Germline-derived CDR1 and CDR2 are GTSNPN and SVGIG (reference sequence). The CDR3 reads CAWNQGAGLDYTF. The CDR3 DNA reads TGTGCCTGGAACCAAGGGGCAGGACTGGACTACACCTTC.

The chain's CDR3 is CAWSDQGIQPQHF. CDR3 bases: TGTGCCTGGAGTGATCAGGGAATTCAGCCCCAGCATTTT. The chain recombines TRBV30 with TRBJ1-5, with D perhaps TRBD1 (5 bases). The CDR3 runs 13 residues. The V gene lost 1 base and the J gene lost 6 bases, with 10 bases spanning the gap. Germline assignment: CDR1 GTSNPN and CDR2 SVGIG (reference sequence).

This clone was observed once. This chain joins TRBV4-1 and TRBJ2-5; 7 bases match TRBD1. Germline V CDR1 and CDR2: MGHRA, YSYEKL. This CDR3 contains 14 residues. With 5 bases clipped from V and 9 bases from J, the junction kept 12 bases outside the gene matches. The CDR3 loop reads CASSLWTGSTAQYF. The CDR3 DNA follows: TGCGCCAGCAGCTTATGGACAGGATCGACGGCCCAGTACTTC.

The CDR3 region is CATSRDAGGRTQYF. CDR3 DNA: TGTGCCACCAGCAGAGACGCGGGGGGGCGGACCCAGTACTTC. The chain is built from TRBV15 and TRBJ2-5; the match to TRBD2 covers 9 bases. Trimming took 0 bases from V and 7 from J; bases not matched to a gene: 3. The CDR3 runs 14 residues. Germline CDR1 is LNHNV and CDR2 is YYDKDF (reference sequence).

The gene calls are TRBV29-1 and TRBJ1-1; tentatively, D is TRBD1 (5 bases). The CDR3 has 14 amino acids. Germline V CDR1 and CDR2: SQVTM, ANQGSEA. Trimming took 4 bases from V and 6 from J, leaving 18 bases between them. In DNA form, the CDR3 reads TGCAGCGTTGCGAGGCAGGGAATGAGGCCTGAAGCTTTCTTT. Translated, it gives CSVARQGMRPEAFF.

This clone showed up just once. This chain connects TRBV5-1 to TRBJ1-2, with D maybe TRBD1 (6 bases). Germline V lookup: CDR1 SGHRS, CDR2 YFSETQ. There are 15 residues in the CDR3. The V end lost 4 bases, the J end lost 6 bases, and 19 bases lay between the germline ends. The CDR3: CASSGTGTWSDGYTF. The CDR3 DNA reads TGCGCCAGCAGCGGAACAGGGACCTGGTCCGATGGCTACACCTTC.

This chain joins TRBV7-2 and TRBJ2-2; D gene ambiguous. From germline, CDR1 is SGHTA and CDR2 FQGNSA. Trimming removed 3 bases at V and 4 bases at J, with 9 bases between. The CDR3 length is 14 residues. The CDR3 DNA follows: TGTGCCAGCAGCTTTAGGTTTGCCACCGGGGAGCTGTTTTTT. As protein: CASSFRFATGELFF.

The sample holds a few counts of this clone. This chain uses TRBV18 with TRBJ2-2; possibly TRBD1 for D (5 bases). V gave up 6 bases and J gave up 6 bases, with 20 bases separating them. Germline assignment: CDR1 KGHSH and CDR2 LQKENI. This CDR3 spans 16 amino acids. CDR3 loop: CASSPYSRQSSGELFF. As DNA, the CDR3 is TGTGCCAGCTCTCCTTATTCCCGACAGTCGTCCGGGGAGCTGTTTTTT.

The chain recombines TRBV2 with TRBJ2-7; D may be TRBD1 (6 bases). Trimming shortened V by 4 bases and J by 5 bases, and 18 bases separated the two germline ends. This CDR3 contains 15 residues. Germline V gives CDR1 SNHLY, CDR2 FYNNEI. The CDR3 bases are TGTGCCAGCAGTGTTTTGAACACAGGGCTCGACGAGCAGTACTTC. This gives the protein CASSVLNTGLDEQYF.

This clone came up a few times. V and J are TRBV18 and TRBJ2-1; D is unresolved. This CDR3 contains 16 residues. V gave up 2 bases and J gave up 4 bases, with 15 bases separating them. The germline gives CDR1 KGHSH, CDR2 LQKENI. This CDR3 is CASSPYGVTEYNEQFF. As DNA, the CDR3 is TGTGCCAGCTCACCATATGGGGTAACGGAATACAATGAGCAGTTCTTC.

About this clone itself: A much larger clone lies a single base off, so this may be a read error. V gene TRBV14 combines with J gene TRBJ2-3; no firm D call. Germline CDR1 and CDR2: SGHDN and FVKESK. This CDR3 has 11 residues. V was clipped by 3 bases and J by 2 bases, with 0 bases between them. The CDR3 bases are TGTGCCAGCAGCCACACAGATACGCAGTATTTT. This sequence encodes CASSHTDTQYF.

This clone was counted only a few times. The V call is TRBV11-2, the J call TRBJ2-7, with TRBD2 as a possible D gene (6 bases). With 6 bases removed from V and 3 bases from J, the gap between germline ends came to 12 bases. Per germline, CDR1 SGHAT and CDR2 FQNNGV. This CDR3 region has 13 residues. The DNA for the CDR3 is TGTGCCAGCAGAGGGACTGTGTTCTACGAGCAGTACTTC. Amino acid sequence: CASRGTVFYEQYF. The whole variable domain, remainder taken from reference TRBV11-2 and TRBJ2-7, is EAGVAQSPRYKIIEKRQSVAFWCNPISGHATLYWYQQILGQGPKLLIQFQNNGVVDDSQLPKDRFSAERLKGVDSTLKIQPAKLEDSAVYLCASRGTVFYEQYFGPGTRLTVT.

This clone appeared a single time. The chain recombines TRBV9 with TRBJ2-3, with D possibly being TRBD2 (5 bases). Trimming took 3 bases from V and 4 from J, leaving 6 bases between them. This CDR3 has 12 residues. In germline, CDR1 is SGDLS, CDR2 YYNGEE. CDR3 residues: CASSELADTQYF. DNA of the CDR3: TGTGCCAGCAGCGAACTAGCAGATACGCAGTATTTT.